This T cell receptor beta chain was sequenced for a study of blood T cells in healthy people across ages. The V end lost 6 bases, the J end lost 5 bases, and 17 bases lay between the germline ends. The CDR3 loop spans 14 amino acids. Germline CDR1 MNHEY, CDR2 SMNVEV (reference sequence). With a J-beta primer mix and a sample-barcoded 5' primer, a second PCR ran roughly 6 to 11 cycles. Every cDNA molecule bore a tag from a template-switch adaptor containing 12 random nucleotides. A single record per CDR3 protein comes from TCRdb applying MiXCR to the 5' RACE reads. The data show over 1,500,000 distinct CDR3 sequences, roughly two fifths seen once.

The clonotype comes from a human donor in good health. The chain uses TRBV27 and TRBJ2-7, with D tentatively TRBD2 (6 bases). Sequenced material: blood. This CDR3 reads CASSRGVRFNEQYF. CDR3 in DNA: TGTGCCAGCAGCCGCGGGGTCAGGTTCAACGAGCAGTACTTC.